Listed below are T cell receptor beta chains from one sample, sequenced in a study of T cells after yellow fever vaccination. TCRdb analysed the 5' RACE reads with MiXCR anew, one entry per CDR3 protein. Among 300,000 to 400,000 distinct CDR3 sequences listed, under 15% were seen once. The material sequenced was CD4+ T cells sorted from PBMCs, taken 15 days after the yellow fever booster vaccination. The receptor set was obtained from a man younger than 35 who received the YFV17D yellow fever vaccine. The CDR3 runs from the conserved cysteine through the conserved F or W. A D gene is named only where the DNA matches it firmly. Not all rows give a size; the values are once, few, many and, for expanded clones, a class.

d_gene	v_gene	j_gene	abundance	CDR3nt	CDR3aa
.	TRBV27	TRBJ2-1	few	TGTGCCAGCAGTTTATCATGGGGAGCGCAGTTCTTC	CASSLSWGAQFF
TRBD1	TRBV5-1	TRBJ1-2	.	TGCGCCAGCAGCAGCACGACAGGGGGGTATGGCTACACCTTC	CASSSTTGGYGYTF
TRBD1	TRBV7-2	TRBJ1-2	few	TGTGCCAGCAGCGGGACAGGCCATAGGGGAGGCTACACCTTC	CASSGTGHRGGYTF
.	TRBV4-2	TRBJ2-1	.	TGTGCCAGCAGCCAAGACCCGGCCTCACAGAGCGTTGAGCAGTTCTTC	CASSQDPASQSVEQFF
TRBD1	TRBV7-9	TRBJ1-2	many	TGTGCCAGCAGCTTAAGGGACAGGGGGCCTGGCTACACCTTC	CASSLRDRGPGYTF
TRBD1	TRBV5-6	TRBJ2-7	.	TGTGCCAGCAGCTCGGACAGGGGGCGTTACGAGCAGTACTTC	CASSSDRGRYEQYF
.	TRBV12-3/TRBV12-4	TRBJ2-6	many	TGTGCCAGCAGTTCCCTAGCTACCGGGGCCAACGTCCTGACTTTC	CASSSLATGANVLTF
.	TRBV6-2/TRBV6-3	TRBJ1-5	.	TGTGCCAGCAGCCCGGGACGCGCCCCGGGAGGGAATCAGCCCCAGCATTTT	CASSPGRAPGGNQPQHF
TRBD1	TRBV20-1	TRBJ2-5	few	TGCAGTGGGGACAGGGAAGAGACCCAGTACTTC	CSGDREETQYF
TRBD2	TRBV4-2	TRBJ2-3	.	TGTGCCAGCAGCCAAGTAGGGACTAGCGGGAAAAATACGCAGTATTTT	CASSQVGTSGKNTQYF
TRBD1	TRBV4-1	TRBJ2-2	.	TGCGCCAGCAGCCAAGTGGCCGGACAGGGTCTTTACACCGGGGAGCTGTTTTTT	CASSQVAGQGLYTGELFF
.	TRBV7-8	TRBJ2-7	few	TGTGCCAGCAGCTACCGGACACTCGGATCCTACGAGCAGTACTTC	CASSYRTLGSYEQYF
.	TRBV7-3	TRBJ2-2	.	TGTGCCAGCAGCCGGGCAGGGATCTCGAACACCGGGGAGCTGTTTTTT	CASSRAGISNTGELFF
.	TRBV7-3	TRBJ2-3	few	TGTGCCAGCATTCCATTCGGACTGTCCCCCATTACGCAGTATTTT	CASIPFGLSPITQYF
.	TRBV21-1	TRBJ1-2	many	TGTGCCAGCAGTTACCGGGACAGGGTCTATGGCTACACCTTC	CASSYRDRVYGYTF
.	TRBV5-1	TRBJ1-4	few	TGCGCCAGCAGCTTGGCTGGGGAAAAACTGTTTTTT	CASSLAGEKLFF
.	TRBV6-1	TRBJ2-7	.	TGTGCCAGCACAGTCCCGAGGGGGATTTACGAGCAGTACTTC	CASTVPRGIYEQYF
.	TRBV4-1	TRBJ2-7	.	TGCGCCAGCAGCCAGCCAGACCGGGCCCCCGAGCAGTACTTC	CASSQPDRAPEQYF
.	TRBV7-3	TRBJ2-5	.	TGTGCCAGCAGCCCCACCGGGACACTTCAAGAGACCCAGTACTTC	CASSPTGTLQETQYF
.	TRBV7-2	TRBJ2-4	many	TGTGCCAGCAGCGAAGGGGGGGCGGCCAAAAACATTCAGTACTTC	CASSEGGAAKNIQYF
TRBD2	TRBV10-1	TRBJ2-5	.	TGCGCCAGCAGTGAGTCGATGGGAGTCCTAGCGGGGGAGACCCAGTACTTC	CASSESMGVLAGETQYF
TRBD1	TRBV5-1	TRBJ1-4	many	TGCGCCAGCAGCCCGTCACGACAGGGGGGCGAAAAACTGTTTTTT	CASSPSRQGGEKLFF
TRBD1	TRBV5-1	TRBJ2-1	many	TGCGCCAGCAGCTCGGACAGGATAGAGTTCTTC	CASSSDRIEFF
.	TRBV4-3	TRBJ1-6	few	TGCGCCAGCAGCCAAGGTGGAGGGGTCGATTCACCCCTCCACTTT	CASSQGGGVDSPLHF
TRBD2	TRBV6-2/TRBV6-3	TRBJ2-4	many	TGTGCCAGCAGTTACTCGCGGACTAGCGCCAAAAACATTCAGTACTTC	CASSYSRTSAKNIQYF
TRBD1	TRBV20-1	TRBJ1-3	few	TGCAGTGCTAGTGGGAGACAGGGGGACACCATATATTTT	CSASGRQGDTIYF
.	TRBV5-6	TRBJ2-5	few	TGTGCCAGCAGTGTGACGACGACGGAGACCCAGTACTTC	CASSVTTTETQYF
.	TRBV12-3/TRBV12-4	TRBJ2-5	.	TGTGCCAGCAGCCTCGGACTGCACGGAGAGACCCAGTACTTC	CASSLGLHGETQYF
TRBD1	TRBV7-2	TRBJ1-6	many	TGTGCCAGCAACGGGGACAGGCGGTCACCCCTCCACTTT	CASNGDRRSPLHF
TRBD1	TRBV6-5	TRBJ1-6	many	TGTGCCAGCAGCCGGGCTCTCGGACAGGCCGGAGGGATTTCACCCCTCCACTTT	CASSRALGQAGGISPLHF
.	TRBV7-2	TRBJ2-6	.	TGTGCCAGCAGCTTAGGCTACAACTCTGGGGCCAACGTCCTGACTTTC	CASSLGYNSGANVLTF
.	TRBV4-3	TRBJ2-7	few	TGCGCCAGCAGCCAAGGCGCAGGCGCGGGCTACGAGCAGTACTTC	CASSQGAGAGYEQYF
.	TRBV28	TRBJ2-1	many	TGTGCCAGCGCGGGACCCTACAATGAGCAGTTCTTC	CASAGPYNEQFF
TRBD1	TRBV6-5	TRBJ1-2	.	TGTGCCAGCAGTTACCACAGGGGAGAACGGGGCTACACCTTC	CASSYHRGERGYTF
.	TRBV5-1	TRBJ2-2	many	TGCGCCAGCACCGGGACCGCCTACACCGGGGAGCTGTTTTTT	CASTGTAYTGELFF
.	TRBV11-2	TRBJ2-4	.	TGTGCCAGCAGCTTTCCCCGAACTACTGTAGCCAAAAACATTCAGTACTTC	CASSFPRTTVAKNIQYF
TRBD1	TRBV6-5	TRBJ1-1	.	TGTGCCAGCAGCGATGGGACAGGGGGACCTGAAGCTTTCTTT	CASSDGTGGPEAFF
.	TRBV5-1	TRBJ2-2	few	TGCGCCAGCAGCTTGGAGGTACAGGGATCCGGGGAGCTGTTTTTT	CASSLEVQGSGELFF
TRBD1	TRBV4-3	TRBJ2-1	few	TGCGCCAGCAGCCCAAGTCCCCAGGGGGCGGGTGAGCAGTTCTTC	CASSPSPQGAGEQFF
TRBD1	TRBV18	TRBJ2-5	.	TGTGCCAGCTCACCACGGTCCGGGACAGTACAAGAGACCCAGTACTTC	CASSPRSGTVQETQYF
TRBD2	TRBV6-6	TRBJ2-4	.	TGTGCCAGCAGTCCTCCCGGGCGCGGGGGGGAAAACATTCAGTACTTC	CASSPPGRGGENIQYF